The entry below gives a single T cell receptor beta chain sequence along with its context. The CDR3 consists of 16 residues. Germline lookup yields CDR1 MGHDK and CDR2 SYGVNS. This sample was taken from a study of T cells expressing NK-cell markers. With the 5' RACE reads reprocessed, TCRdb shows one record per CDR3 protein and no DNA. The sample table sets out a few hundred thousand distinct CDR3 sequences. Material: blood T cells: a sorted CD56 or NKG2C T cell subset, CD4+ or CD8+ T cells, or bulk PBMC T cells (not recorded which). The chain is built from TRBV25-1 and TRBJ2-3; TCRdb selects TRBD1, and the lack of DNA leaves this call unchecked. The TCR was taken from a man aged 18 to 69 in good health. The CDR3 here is CASSPSEDRDADTQYF.